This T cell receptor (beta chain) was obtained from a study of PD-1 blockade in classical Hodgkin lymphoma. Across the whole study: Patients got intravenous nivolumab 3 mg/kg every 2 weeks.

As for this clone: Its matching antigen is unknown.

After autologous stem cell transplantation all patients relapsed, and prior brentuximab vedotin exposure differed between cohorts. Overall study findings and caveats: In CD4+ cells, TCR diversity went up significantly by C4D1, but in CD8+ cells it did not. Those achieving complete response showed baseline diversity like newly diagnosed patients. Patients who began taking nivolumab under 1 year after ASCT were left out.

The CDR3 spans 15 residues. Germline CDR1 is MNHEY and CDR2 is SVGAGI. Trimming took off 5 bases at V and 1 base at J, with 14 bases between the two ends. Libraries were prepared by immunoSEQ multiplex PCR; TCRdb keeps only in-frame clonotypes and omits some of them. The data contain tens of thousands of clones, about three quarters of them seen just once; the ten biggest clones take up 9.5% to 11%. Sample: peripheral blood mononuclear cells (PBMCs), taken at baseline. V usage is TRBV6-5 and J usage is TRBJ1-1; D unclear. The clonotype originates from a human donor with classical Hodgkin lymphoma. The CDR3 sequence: CASSSGGRGNTEAFF. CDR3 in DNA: TGTGCCAGCAGTAGTGGAGGGCGGGGGAACACTGAAGCTTTCTTT.